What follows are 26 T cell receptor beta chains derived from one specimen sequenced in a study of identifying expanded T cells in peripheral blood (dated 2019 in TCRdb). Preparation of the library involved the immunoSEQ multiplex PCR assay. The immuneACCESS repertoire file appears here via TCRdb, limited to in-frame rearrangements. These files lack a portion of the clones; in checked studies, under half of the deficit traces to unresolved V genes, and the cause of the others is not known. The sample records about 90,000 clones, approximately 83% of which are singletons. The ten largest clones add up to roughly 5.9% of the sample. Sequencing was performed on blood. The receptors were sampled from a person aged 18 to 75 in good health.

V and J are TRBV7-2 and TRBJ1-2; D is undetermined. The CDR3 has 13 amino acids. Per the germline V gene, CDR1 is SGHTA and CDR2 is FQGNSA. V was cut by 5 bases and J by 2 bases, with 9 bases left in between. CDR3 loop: CASSRDINYGYTF. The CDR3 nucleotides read TGTGCCAGCAGCCGAGATATCAACTATGGCTACACCTTC.

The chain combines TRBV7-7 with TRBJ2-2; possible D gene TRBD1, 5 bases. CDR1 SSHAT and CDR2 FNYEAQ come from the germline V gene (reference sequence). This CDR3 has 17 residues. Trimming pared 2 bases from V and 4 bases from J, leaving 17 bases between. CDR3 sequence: CASSLYPTGGRTGELFF. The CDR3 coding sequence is TGTGCCAGCAGCTTATACCCCACAGGTGGCCGCACCGGGGAGCTGTTTTTT.

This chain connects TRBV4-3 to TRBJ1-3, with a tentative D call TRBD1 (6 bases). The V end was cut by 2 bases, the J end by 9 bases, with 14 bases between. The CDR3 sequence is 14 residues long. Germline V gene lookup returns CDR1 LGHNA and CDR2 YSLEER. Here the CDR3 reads CASSQLSGGGTIYF. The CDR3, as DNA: TGCGCCAGCAGCCAACTTAGTGGGGGCGGCACCATATATTTT.

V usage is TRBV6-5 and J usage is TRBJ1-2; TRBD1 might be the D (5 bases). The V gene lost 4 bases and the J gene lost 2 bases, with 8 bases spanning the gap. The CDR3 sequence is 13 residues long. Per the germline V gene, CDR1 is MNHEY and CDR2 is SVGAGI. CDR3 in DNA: TGTGCCAGCAGTTTCGACAGCAACTATGGCTACACCTTC. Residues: CASSFDSNYGYTF.

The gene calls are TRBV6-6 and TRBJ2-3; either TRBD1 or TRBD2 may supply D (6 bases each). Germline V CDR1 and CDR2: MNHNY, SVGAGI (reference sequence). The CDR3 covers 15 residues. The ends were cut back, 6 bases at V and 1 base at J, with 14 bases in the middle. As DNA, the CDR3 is TGTGCCAGCAGAGGGGGGCTAGCAGGCACAGATACGCAGTATTTT. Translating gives CASRGGLAGTDTQYF.

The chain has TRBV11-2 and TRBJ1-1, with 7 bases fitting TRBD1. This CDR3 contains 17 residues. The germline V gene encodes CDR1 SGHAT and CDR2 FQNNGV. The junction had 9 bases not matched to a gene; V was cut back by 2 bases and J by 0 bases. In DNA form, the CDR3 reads TGTGCCAGCAGCTTAAGGACAGGACAGTTTGTGAACACTGAAGCTTTCTTT. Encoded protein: CASSLRTGQFVNTEAFF. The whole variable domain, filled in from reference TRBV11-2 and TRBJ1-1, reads EAGVAQSPRYKIIEKRQSVAFWCNPISGHATLYWYQQILGQGPKLLIQFQNNGVVDDSQLPKDRFSAERLKGVDSTLKIQPAKLEDSAVYLCASSLRTGQFVNTEAFFGQGTRLTVV.

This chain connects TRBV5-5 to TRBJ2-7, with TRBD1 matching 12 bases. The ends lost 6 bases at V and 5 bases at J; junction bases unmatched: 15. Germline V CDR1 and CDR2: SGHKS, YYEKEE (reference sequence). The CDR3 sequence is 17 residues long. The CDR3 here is CASTSGQPGQGANEQYF. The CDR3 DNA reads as TGTGCCAGCACCTCCGGACAACCGGGACAGGGGGCGAACGAGCAGTACTTC.

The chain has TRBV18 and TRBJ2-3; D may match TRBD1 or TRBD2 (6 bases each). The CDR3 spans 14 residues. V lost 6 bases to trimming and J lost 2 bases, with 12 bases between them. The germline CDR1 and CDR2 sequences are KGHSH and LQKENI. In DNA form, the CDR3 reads TGTGCCAGCTCCCCGGGGGCCGCCACAGATACGCAGTATTTT. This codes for CASSPGAATDTQYF.

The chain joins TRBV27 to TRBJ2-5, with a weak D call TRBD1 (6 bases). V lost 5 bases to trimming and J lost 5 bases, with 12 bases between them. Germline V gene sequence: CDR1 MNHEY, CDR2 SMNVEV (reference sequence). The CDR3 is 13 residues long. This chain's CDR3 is CASSVDRSETQYF. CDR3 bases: TGTGCCAGCAGTGTAGACAGGAGCGAGACCCAGTACTTC.

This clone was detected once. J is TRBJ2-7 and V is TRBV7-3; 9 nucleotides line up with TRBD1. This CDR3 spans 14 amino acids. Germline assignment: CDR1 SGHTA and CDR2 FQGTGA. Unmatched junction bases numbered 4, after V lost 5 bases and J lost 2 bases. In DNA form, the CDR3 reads TGTGCCAGCAGCCCCGGGACAGGGACCTACGAGCAGTACTTC. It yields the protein CASSPGTGTYEQYF.

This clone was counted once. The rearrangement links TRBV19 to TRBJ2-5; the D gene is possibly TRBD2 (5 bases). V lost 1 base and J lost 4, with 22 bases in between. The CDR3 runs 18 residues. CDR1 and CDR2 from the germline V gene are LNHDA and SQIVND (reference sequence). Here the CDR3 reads CASSIVIQRTGGRETQYF. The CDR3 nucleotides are TGTGCCAGTAGTATAGTAATACAACGGACTGGTGGCAGAGAGACCCAGTACTTC.

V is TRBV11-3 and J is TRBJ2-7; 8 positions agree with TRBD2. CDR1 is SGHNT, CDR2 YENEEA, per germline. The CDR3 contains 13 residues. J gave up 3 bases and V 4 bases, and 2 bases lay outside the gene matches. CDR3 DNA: TGTGCCAGCAGCTCCCGGGGGGGCTACGAGCAGTACTTC. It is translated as CASSSRGGYEQYF.

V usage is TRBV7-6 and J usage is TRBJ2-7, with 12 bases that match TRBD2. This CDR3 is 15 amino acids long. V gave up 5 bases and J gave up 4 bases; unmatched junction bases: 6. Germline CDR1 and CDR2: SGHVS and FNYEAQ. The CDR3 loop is CASSPELAGGYEQYF. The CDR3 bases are TGTGCCAGCAGCCCCGAACTAGCGGGGGGATACGAGCAGTACTTC.

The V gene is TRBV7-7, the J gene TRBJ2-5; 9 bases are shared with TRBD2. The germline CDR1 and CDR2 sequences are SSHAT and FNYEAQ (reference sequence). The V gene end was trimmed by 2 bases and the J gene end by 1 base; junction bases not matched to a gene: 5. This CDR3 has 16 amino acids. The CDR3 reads CASSLNAGGPQETQYF. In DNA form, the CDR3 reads TGTGCCAGCAGCTTAAATGCGGGGGGGCCCCAAGAGACCCAGTACTTC.

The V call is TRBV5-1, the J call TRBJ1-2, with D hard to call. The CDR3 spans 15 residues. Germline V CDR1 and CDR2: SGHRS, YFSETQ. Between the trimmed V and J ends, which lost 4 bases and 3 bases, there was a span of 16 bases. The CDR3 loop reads CASSRASPRDYGYTF. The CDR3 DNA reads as TGCGCCAGCAGCCGAGCCTCCCCCCGAGACTATGGCTACACCTTC.

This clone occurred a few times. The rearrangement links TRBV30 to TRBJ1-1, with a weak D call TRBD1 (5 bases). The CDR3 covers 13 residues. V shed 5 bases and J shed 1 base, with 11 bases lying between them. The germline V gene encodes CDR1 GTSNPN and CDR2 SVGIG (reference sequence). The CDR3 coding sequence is TGTGCCTGGGACCGACAGCCGAACACTGAAGCTTTCTTT. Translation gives CAWDRQPNTEAFF.

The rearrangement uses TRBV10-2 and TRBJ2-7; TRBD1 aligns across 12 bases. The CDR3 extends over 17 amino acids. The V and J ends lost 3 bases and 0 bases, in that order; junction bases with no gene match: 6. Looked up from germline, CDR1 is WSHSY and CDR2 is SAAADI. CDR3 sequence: CASSDRDRGPSSYEQYF. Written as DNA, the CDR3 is TGCGCCAGCAGTGACCGGGACAGGGGGCCAAGCTCCTACGAGCAGTACTTC.

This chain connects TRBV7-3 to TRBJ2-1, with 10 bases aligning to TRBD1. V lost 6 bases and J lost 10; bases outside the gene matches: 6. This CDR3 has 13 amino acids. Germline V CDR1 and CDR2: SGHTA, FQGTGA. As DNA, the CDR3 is TGTGCCAGCAGTCGACAGGGGGCAGTGGAGCAGTTCTTC. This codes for CASSRQGAVEQFF.

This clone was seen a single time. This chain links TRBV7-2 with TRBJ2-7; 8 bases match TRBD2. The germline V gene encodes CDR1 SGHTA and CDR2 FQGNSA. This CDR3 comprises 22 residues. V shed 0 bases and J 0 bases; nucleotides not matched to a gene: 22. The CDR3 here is CASSLASGGGRLIQGYSYEQYF. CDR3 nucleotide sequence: TGTGCCAGCAGCTTAGCTTCAGGCGGGGGGCGTCTAATCCAGGGTTACTCCTACGAGCAGTACTTC.

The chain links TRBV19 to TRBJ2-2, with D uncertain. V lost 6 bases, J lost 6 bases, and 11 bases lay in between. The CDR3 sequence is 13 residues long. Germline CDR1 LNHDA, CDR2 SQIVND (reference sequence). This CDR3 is CASRFSGAGELFF. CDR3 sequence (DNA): TGTGCCAGTAGGTTTTCAGGCGCCGGGGAGCTGTTTTTT.

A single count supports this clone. The DNA for the CDR3 is TGCGCCAGCAGTGATATAGACCGGGAGCAGTACTTC. Translation: CASSDIDREQYF. This rearrangement joins TRBV10-1 to TRBJ2-7; D ambiguous. The CDR3 covers 12 residues. Germline-derived CDR1 and CDR2 are WNHNN and SYGVQD (reference sequence). V lost 3 bases and J 7 bases, leaving 10 bases between the germline ends.

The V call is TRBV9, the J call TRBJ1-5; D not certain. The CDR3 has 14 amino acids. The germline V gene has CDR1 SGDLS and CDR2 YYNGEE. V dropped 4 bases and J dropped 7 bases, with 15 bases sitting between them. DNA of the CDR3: TGTGCCAGCAGCCCATGGCCGGGGTGGCAGCCCCAGCATTTT. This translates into CASSPWPGWQPQHF.

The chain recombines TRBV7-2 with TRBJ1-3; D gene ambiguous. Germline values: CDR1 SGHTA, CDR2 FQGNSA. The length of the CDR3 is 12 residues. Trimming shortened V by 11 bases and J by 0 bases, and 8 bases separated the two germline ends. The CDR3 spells CAQRGSGNTIYF. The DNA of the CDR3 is TGTGCCCAACGGGGCTCTGGAAACACCATATATTTT.

The DNA for the CDR3 is TGTGCCAGCAGCTGGGGGGATCGGCCCCCGAGGAACTACGAGCAGTACTTC. It encodes CASSWGDRPPRNYEQYF. V usage is TRBV7-6 and J usage is TRBJ2-7, with D possibly TRBD2 on 6 matching bases. The germline V gene encodes CDR1 SGHVS and CDR2 FNYEAQ. V was trimmed by 4 bases and J by 3 bases, leaving 22 bases between them. The CDR3 spans 17 residues.

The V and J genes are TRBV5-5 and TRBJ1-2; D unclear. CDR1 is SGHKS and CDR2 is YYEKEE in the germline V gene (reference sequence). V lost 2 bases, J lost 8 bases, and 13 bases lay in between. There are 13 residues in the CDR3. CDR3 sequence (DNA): TGTGCCAGCAGCTTTAGTATAGCTGGCGGCTACACCTTC. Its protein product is CASSFSIAGGYTF. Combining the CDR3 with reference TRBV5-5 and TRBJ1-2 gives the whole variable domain DAGVTQSPTHLIKTRGQQVTLRCSPISGHKSVSWYQQVLGQGPQFIFQYYEKEERGRGNFPDRFSARQFPNYSSELNVNALLLGDSALYLCASSFSIAGGYTFGSGTRLTVV.

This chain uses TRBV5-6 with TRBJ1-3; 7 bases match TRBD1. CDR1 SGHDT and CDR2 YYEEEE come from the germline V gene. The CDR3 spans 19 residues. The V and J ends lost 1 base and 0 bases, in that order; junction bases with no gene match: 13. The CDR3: CASSLLGNQGGASGNTIYF. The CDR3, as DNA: TGTGCCAGCAGCTTGTTGGGGAACCAGGGGGGGGCCTCTGGAAACACCATATATTTT.